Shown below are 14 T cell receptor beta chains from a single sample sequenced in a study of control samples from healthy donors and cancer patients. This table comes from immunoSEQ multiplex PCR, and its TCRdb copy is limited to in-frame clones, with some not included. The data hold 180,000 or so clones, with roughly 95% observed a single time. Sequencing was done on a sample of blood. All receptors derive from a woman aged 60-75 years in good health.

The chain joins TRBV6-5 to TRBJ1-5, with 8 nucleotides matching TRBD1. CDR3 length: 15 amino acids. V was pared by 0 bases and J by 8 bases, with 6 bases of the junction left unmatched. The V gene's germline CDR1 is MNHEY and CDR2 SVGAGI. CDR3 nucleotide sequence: TGTGCCAGCAGTTACTCAGGACAGGGAGGTGAGCCCCAGCATTTT. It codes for CASSYSGQGGEPQHF.

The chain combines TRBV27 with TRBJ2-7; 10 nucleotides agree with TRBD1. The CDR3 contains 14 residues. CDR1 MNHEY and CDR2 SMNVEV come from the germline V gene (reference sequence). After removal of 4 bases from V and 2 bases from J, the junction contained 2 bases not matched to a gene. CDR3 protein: CASSWTGGPYEQYF. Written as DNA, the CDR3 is TGTGCCAGCAGTTGGACAGGGGGGCCCTACGAGCAGTACTTC.

CDR3 nucleotides: TGTGCCAGCAGCCTCCGTGAGGTCCCAGGGACCCAGTACTTC. This translates into CASSLREVPGTQYF. The chain has TRBV9 and TRBJ2-5; D gene ambiguous. The CDR3 sequence is 14 residues long. Trimming cost V 4 bases and J 7 bases, with 17 bases left between them. Germline CDR1 SGDLS, CDR2 YYNGEE.

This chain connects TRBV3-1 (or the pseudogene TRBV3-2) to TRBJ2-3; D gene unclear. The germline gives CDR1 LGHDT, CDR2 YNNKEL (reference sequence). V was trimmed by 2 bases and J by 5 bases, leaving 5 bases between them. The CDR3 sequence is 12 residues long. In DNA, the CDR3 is TGTGCCAGCAGCCAATCGGTAGATACGCAGTATTTT. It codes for CASSQSVDTQYF.

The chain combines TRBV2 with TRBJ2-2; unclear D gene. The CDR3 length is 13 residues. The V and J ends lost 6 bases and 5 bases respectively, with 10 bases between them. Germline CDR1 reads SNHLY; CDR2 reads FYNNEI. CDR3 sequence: CASRNGWTGELFF. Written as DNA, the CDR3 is TGTGCCAGCAGGAACGGGTGGACCGGGGAGCTGTTTTTT.

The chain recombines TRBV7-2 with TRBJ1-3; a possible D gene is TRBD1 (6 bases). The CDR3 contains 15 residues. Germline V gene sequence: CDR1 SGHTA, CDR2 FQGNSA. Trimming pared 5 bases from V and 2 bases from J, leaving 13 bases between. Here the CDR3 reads CASSIQGSPGNTIYF. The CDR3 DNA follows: TGTGCCAGCAGCATACAGGGTTCCCCTGGAAACACCATATATTTT.

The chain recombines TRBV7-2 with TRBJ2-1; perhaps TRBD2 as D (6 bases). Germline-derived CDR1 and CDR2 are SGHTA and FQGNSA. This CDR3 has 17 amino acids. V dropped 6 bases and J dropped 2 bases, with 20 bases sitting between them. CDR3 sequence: CASRSSSGGKTYNEQFF. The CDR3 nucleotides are TGTGCCAGCAGGTCCTCGTCGGGCGGGAAGACCTACAATGAGCAGTTCTTC.

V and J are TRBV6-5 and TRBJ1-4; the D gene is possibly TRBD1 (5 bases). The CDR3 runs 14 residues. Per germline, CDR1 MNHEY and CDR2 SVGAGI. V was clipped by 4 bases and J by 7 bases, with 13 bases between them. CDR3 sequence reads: CASSLPGTSEKLFF. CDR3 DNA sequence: TGTGCCAGCAGTTTGCCCGGGACCAGTGAAAAACTGTTTTTT.

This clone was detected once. CDR3 sequence reads: CASSPGGSSGNTIYF. The CDR3 DNA sequence: TGTGCCAGCAGCCCGGGGGGGAGCTCTGGAAACACCATATATTTT. The V call is TRBV13, the J call TRBJ1-3; TRBD1 might be the D (5 bases). The CDR3 has 15 amino acids. Germline loops: CDR1 PRHDT, CDR2 FYEKMQ (reference sequence). The germline V and J ends were trimmed by 5 bases and 0 bases, with 11 bases remaining between them.

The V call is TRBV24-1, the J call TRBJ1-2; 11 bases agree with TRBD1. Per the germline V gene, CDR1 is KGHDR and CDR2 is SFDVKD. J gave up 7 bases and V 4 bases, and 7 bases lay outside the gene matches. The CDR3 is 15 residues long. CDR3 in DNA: TGTGCCACCAGTGACCTGGGACAGGGGGTGAGTGGCTACACCTTC. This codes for CATSDLGQGVSGYTF.

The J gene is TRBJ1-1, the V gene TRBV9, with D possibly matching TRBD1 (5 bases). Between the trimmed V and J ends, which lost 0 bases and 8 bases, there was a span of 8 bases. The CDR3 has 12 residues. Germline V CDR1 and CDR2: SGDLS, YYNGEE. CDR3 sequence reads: CASSVGGGEAFF. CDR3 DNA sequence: TGTGCCAGCAGCGTAGGCGGGGGGGAAGCTTTCTTT. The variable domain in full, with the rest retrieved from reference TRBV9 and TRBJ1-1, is DSGVTQTPKHLITATGQRVTLRCSPRSGDLSVYWYQQSLDQGLQFLIQYYNGEERAKGNILERFSAQQFPDLHSELNLSSLELGDSALYFCASSVGGGEAFFGQGTRLTVV.

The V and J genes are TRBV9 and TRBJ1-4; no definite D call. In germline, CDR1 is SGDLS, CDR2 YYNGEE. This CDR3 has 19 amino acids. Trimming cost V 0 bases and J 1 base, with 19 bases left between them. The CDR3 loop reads CASSVGPWQAGRTNEKLFF. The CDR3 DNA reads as TGTGCCAGCAGCGTAGGCCCTTGGCAGGCCGGTAGAACTAATGAAAAACTGTTTTTT.

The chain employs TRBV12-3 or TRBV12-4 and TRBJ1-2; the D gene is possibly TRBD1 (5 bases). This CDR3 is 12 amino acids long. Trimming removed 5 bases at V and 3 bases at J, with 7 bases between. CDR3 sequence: CASSGGDYGYTF. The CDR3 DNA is TGTGCCAGCAGTGGGGGGGACTATGGCTACACCTTC.

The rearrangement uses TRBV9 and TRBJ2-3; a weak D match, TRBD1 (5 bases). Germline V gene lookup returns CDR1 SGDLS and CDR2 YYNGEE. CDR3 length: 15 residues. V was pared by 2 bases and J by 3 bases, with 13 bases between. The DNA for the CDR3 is TGTGCCAGCAGCGTTCAGGGAATGGGGACAGATACGCAGTATTTT. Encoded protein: CASSVQGMGTDTQYF. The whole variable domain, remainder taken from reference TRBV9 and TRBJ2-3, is DSGVTQTPKHLITATGQRVTLRCSPRSGDLSVYWYQQSLDQGLQFLIQYYNGEERAKGNILERFSAQQFPDLHSELNLSSLELGDSALYFCASSVQGMGTDTQYFGPGTRLTVL.